The TCR beta chain described here comes from a study of tumor-infiltrating lymphocytes in primary liver carcinoma. The sample holds many counts of this clonotype. Its antigen is unidentified. With 500 to 650 ng total RNA as template and a constant-region primer, TCR beta cDNA was made. Libraries covering TCR beta were generated through three nested multiplex PCR rounds (using a slightly modified ARM-PCR). TCRdb processed the multiplex PCR reads anew with MiXCR; each CDR3 protein has one entry. The sample gives approximately 92,000 distinct CDR3 sequences, around three quarters of which show up once; 9.5% is in the top ten. Joint extraction of RNA and DNA used roughly 18-34 mg of bulk tissue that was unsorted. Regarding the study as a whole: It was observed that only about 8-25% of the top clones appeared in every one of the five tumor regions. Whereas tumor region pairs overlapped more, tumor-adjacent and tumor-blood pairs overlapped less.

Sample: liver tumor tissue from sampling region 5. Documented subset: tumor region T5, tumor centre. The sequence came from a woman between 55 and 75 years old with primary liver carcinoma and hepatitis B virus infection.

CDR3 nucleotide sequence: TGTGCCAGCAGCTTAGCTTCTAGCGGGGTCTACGAGCAGTACTTC. Its protein is CASSLASSGVYEQYF. The rearrangement links TRBV7-8 to TRBJ2-7; 9 bases match TRBD2. Germline assignment: CDR1 SGHVS and CDR2 FQNEAQ. This CDR3 is 15 amino acids long. The J segment lost 3 bases and the V segment lost 0 bases, leaving 3 bases of the junction unmatched.